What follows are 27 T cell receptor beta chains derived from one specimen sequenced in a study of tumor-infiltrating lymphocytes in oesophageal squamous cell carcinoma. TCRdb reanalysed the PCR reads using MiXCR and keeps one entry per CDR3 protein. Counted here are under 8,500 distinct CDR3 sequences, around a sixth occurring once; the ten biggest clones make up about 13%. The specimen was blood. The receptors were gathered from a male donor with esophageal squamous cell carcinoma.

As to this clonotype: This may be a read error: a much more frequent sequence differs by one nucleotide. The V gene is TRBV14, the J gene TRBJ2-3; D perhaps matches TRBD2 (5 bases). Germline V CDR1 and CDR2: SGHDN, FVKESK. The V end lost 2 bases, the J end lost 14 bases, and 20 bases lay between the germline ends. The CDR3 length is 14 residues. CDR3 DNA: TGTGCCAGCAGCCAACTCTACAACACCGGGGAGCTGTATTTT. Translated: CASSQLYNTGELYF.

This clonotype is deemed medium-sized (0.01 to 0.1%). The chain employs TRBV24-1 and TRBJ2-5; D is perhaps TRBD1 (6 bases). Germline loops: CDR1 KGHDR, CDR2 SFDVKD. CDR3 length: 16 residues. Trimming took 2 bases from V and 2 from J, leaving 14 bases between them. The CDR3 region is CATSDSNRQAQETQYF. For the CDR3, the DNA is TGTGCCACCAGTGATTCCAACCGACAGGCGCAAGAGACCCAGTACTTC.

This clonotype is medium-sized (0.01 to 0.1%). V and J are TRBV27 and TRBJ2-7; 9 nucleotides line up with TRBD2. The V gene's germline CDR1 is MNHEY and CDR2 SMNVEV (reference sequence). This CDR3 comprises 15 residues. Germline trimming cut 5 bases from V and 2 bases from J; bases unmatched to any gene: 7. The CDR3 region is CASSPQAGGTYEQYF. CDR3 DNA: TGTGCCAGCAGTCCCCAAGCGGGGGGAACCTACGAGCAGTACTTC.

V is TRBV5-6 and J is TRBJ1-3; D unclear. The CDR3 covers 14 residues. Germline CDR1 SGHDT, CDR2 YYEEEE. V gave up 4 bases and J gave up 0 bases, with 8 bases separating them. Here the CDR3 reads CASSLPHSGNTIYF. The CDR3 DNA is TGTGCCAGCAGCCTACCGCACTCTGGAAACACCATATATTTT.

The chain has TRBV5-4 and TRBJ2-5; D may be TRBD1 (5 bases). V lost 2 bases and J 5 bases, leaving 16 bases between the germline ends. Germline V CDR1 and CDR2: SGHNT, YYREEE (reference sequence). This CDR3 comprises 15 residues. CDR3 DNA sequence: TGTGCCAGCAGCTTCGGTAGGGGCGAGCAGGAGACCCAGTACTTC. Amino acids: CASSFGRGEQETQYF. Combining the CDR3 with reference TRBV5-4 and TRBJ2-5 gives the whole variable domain ETGVTQSPTHLIKTRGQQVTLRCSSQSGHNTVSWYQQALGQGPQFIFQYYREEENGRGNFPPRFSGLQFPNYSSELNVNALELDDSALYLCASSFGRGEQETQYFGPGTRLLVL.

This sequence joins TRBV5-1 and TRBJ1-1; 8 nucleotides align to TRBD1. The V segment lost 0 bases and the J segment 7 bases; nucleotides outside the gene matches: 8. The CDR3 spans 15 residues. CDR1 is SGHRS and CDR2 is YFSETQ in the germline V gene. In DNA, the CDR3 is TGCGCCAGCAGCTTGGGAAACAGGGGGTTATTTGAAGCTTTCTTT. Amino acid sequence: CASSLGNRGLFEAFF.

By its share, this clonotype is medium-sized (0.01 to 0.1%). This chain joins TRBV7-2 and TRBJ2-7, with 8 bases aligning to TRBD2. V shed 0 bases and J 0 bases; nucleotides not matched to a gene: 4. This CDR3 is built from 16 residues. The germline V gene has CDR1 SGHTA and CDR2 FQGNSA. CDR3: CASSLALSGVSYEQYF. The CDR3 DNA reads TGTGCCAGCAGCTTAGCTCTTAGCGGGGTCTCCTACGAGCAGTACTTC.

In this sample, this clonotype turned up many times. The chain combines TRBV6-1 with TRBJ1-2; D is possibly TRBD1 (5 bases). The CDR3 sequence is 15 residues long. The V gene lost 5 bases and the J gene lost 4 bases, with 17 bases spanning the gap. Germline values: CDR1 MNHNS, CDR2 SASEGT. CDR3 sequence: CASSNRKEKGYGYTF. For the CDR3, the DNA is TGTGCCAGCAGTAACAGGAAGGAGAAAGGCTATGGCTACACCTTC.

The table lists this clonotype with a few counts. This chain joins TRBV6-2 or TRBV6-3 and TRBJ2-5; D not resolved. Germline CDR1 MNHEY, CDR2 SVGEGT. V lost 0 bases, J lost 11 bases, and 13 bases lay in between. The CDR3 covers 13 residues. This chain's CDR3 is CASSYSRFNEQYF. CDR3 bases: TGTGCCAGCAGTTACTCGAGGTTCAATGAGCAGTACTTC.

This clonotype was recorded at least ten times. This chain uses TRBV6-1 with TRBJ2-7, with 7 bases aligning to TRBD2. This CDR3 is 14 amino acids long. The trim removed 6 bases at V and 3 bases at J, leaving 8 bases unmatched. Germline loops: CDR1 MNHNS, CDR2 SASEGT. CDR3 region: CASRPPGDYYEQYF. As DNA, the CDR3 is TGTGCCAGCAGGCCCCCGGGGGACTACTACGAGCAGTACTTC.

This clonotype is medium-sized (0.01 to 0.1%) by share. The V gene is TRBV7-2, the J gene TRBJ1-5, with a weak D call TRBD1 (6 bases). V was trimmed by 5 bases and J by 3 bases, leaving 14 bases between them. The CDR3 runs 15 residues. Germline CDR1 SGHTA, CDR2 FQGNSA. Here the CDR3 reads CASSPTQGYNQPQHF. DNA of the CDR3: TGTGCCAGCAGCCCCACTCAGGGGTACAATCAGCCCCAGCATTTT.

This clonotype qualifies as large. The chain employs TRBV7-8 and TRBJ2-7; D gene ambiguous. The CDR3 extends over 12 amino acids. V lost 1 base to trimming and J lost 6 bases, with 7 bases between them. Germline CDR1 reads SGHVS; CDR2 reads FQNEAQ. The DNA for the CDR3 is TGTGCCAGCAGCTTAGTGAGCTCCGAGCAGTACTTC. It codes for CASSLVSSEQYF. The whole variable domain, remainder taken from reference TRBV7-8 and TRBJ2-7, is GAGVSQSPRYKVAKRGQDVALRCDPISGHVSLFWYQQALGQGPEFLTYFQNEAQLDKSGLPSDRFFAERPEGSVSTLKIQRTQQEDSAVYLCASSLVSSEQYFGPGTRLTVT.

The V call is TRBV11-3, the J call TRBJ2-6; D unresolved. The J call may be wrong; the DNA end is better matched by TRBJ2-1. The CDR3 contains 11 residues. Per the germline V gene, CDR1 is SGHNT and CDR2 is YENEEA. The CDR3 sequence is CASSLNDGQFF. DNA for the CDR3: TGTGCCAGCAGCTTAAACGATGGGCAGTTCTTC.

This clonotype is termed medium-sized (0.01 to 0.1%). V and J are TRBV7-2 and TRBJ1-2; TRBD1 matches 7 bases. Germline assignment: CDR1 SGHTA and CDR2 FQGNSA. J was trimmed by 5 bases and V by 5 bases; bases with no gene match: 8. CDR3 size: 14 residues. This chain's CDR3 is CASSPQQGRYGYTF. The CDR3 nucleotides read TGTGCCAGCAGCCCCCAACAGGGGCGATATGGCTACACCTTC.

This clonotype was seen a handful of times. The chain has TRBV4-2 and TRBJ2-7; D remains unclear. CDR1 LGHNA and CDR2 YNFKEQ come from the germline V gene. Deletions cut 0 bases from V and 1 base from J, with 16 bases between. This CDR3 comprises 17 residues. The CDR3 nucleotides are TGTGCCAGCAGCCAAGAACCAGTAACACCCGTGTCCTACGAGCAGTACTTC. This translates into CASSQEPVTPVSYEQYF.

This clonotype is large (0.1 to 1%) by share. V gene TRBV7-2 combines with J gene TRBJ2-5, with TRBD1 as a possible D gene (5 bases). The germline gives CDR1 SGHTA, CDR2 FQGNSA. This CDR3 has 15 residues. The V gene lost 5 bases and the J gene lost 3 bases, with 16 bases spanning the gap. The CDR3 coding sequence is TGTGCCAGCAGCCGAGGCAGGGTGCCAAAAGAGACCCAGTACTTC. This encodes CASSRGRVPKETQYF.

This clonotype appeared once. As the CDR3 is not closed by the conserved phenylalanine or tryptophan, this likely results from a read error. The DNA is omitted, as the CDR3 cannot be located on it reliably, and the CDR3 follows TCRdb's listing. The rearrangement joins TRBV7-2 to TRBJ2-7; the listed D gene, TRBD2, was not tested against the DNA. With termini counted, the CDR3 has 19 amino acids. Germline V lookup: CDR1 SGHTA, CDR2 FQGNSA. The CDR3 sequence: CASSLEGRGRRKTPLHFGN.

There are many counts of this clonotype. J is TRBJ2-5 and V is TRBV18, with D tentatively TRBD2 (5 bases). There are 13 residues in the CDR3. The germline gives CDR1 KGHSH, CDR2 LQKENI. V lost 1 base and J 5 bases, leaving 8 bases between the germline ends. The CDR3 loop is CASSPRRGETQYF. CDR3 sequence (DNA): TGTGCCAGCTCACCACGGCGCGGGGAGACCCAGTACTTC.

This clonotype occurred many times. CDR3 sequence (DNA): TGTGCCAGTATTTCGACGGGGGGGCCGTCCAATGAGCAGTTCTTC. Encoded protein: CASISTGGPSNEQFF. The gene calls are TRBV19 and TRBJ2-1; TRBD2 aligns across 8 bases. Germline CDR1 is LNHDA and CDR2 is SQIVND (reference sequence). The V and J ends lost 7 bases and 6 bases, in that order; junction bases with no gene match: 11. The CDR3 is 15 residues long.

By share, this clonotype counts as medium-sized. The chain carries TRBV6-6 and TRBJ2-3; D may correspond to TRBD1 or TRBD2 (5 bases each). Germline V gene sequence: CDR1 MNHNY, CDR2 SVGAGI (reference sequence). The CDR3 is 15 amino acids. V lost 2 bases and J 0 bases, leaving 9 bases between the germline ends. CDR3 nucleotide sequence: TGTGCCAGCAGTTACACCGGGACCAGCACAGATACGCAGTATTTT. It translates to CASSYTGTSTDTQYF.

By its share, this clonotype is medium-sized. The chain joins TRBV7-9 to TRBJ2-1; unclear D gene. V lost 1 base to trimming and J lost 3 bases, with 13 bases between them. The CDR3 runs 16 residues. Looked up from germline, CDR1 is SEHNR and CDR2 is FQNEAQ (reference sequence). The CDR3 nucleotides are TGTGCCAGCAGCTTAGACCCCAGCGCTAGCTACAATGAGCAGTTCTTC. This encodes CASSLDPSASYNEQFF. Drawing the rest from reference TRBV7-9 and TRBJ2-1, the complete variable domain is DTGVSQNPRHKITKRGQNVTFRCDPISEHNRLYWYRQTLGQGPEFLTYFQNEAQLEKSRLLSDRFSAERPKGSFSTLEIQRTEQGDSAMYLCASSLDPSASYNEQFFGPGTRLTVL.

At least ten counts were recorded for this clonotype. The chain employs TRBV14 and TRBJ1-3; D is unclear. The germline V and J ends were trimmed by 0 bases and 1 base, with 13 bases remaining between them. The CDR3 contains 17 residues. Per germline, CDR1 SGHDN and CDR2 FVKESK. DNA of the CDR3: TGTGCCAGCAGCCAAGAAATGGGTTTCGGATCTGGAAACACCATATATTTT. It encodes CASSQEMGFGSGNTIYF.

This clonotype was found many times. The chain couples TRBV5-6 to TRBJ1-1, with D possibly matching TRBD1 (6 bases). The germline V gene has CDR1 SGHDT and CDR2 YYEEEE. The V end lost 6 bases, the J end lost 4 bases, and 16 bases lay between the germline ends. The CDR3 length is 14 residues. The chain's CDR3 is CASTEQGVGTEAFF. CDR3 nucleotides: TGTGCCAGCACCGAACAGGGCGTGGGCACTGAAGCTTTCTTT.

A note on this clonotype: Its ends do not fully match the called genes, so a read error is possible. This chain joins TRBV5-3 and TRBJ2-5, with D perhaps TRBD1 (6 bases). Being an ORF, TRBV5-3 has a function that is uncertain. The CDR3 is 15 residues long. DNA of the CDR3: TGTGCCAGCAGCTCGACAGGTCCCGGAGAAGAGACCCAGTACTTC. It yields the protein CASSSTGPGEETQYF.

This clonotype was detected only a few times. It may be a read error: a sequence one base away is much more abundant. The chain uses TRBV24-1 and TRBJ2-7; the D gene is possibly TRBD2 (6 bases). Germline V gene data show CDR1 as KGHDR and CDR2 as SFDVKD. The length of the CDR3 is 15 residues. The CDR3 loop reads CAISDLGGSYNEQYF. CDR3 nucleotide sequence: TGTGCCATCAGTGATTTGGGGGGTAGCTACAATGAGCAGTACTTC.

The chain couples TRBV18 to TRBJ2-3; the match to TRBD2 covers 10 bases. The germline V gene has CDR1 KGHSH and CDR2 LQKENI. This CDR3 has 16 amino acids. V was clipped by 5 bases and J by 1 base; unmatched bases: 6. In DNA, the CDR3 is TGTGCCAGCTCATTCCAACTAGCGGGGCGCACAGATACGCAGTATTTT. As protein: CASSFQLAGRTDTQYF.

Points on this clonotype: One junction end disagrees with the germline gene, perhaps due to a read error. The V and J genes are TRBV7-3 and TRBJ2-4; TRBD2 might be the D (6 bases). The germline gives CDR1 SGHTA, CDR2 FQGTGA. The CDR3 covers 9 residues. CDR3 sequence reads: CASSPRGTF. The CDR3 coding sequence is TGTGCCAGCAGCCCCCGAGGGACTTTC.